These 25 T cell receptor beta chains share one sample of origin, sequenced in a study of T cells after posttransplantation cyclophosphamide. Clones were read by immunoSEQ multiplex PCR, and TCRdb kept only the in-frame ones, dropping some. The table lists 38,000 or so clones, with no singletons. The sequenced sample consisted of PBMCs. The receptors derive from a man in his fifties or sixties in good health, CMV-negative, and a related stem cell transplant donor.

This clone was found a few times. This chain joins TRBV7-3 and TRBJ1-6; TRBD1 is a possible D gene (5 bases). Trimming stripped 2 bases from V and 4 bases from J, with 9 bases between. Germline values: CDR1 SGHTA, CDR2 FQGTGA. The CDR3 length is 15 residues. In nucleotides, the CDR3 is TGTGCCAGCAGCTTAGGTTCAGGGTATAATTCACCCCTCCACTTT. Translated: CASSLGSGYNSPLHF.

The chain has TRBV5-4 and TRBJ2-5; TRBD2 matches 12 bases. Germline CDR1 is SGHNT and CDR2 is YYREEE (reference sequence). This CDR3 region has 15 residues. The trim removed 4 bases at V and 6 bases at J, leaving 7 bases unmatched. The CDR3 nucleotides read TGTGCCAGCAGCCCCCTAGCGGGGGGGCCGAAGACCCAGTACTTC. Translated: CASSPLAGGPKTQYF.

The gene calls are TRBV16 and TRBJ2-2, with 11 bases that match TRBD1. This CDR3 region has 15 residues. The J segment lost 5 bases and the V segment lost 3 bases, leaving 2 bases of the junction unmatched. Germline CDR1 is KGHSY and CDR2 is FQNENV. DNA of the CDR3: TGTGCCAGCAGCCATGGACAGGGGGCTACCGGGGAGCTGTTTTTT. Translating it yields CASSHGQGATGELFF. Filled out from reference TRBV16 and TRBJ2-2, the complete variable domain reads GEEVAQTPKHLVRGEGQKAKLYCAPIKGHSYVFWYQQVLKNEFKFLISFQNENVFDETGMPKERFSAKCLPNSPCSLEIQATKLEDSAVYFCASSHGQGATGELFFGEGSRLTVL.

This clone was seen ten or more times. J is TRBJ2-3 and V is TRBV25-1, with 10 bases matching TRBD1. This CDR3 region has 15 residues. Germline-derived CDR1 and CDR2 are MGHDK and SYGVNS. V lost 3 bases to trimming and J lost 2 bases; unmatched junction nucleotides: 2. The chain's CDR3 is CASSEGQGITDTQYF. In DNA form, the CDR3 reads TGTGCCAGCAGTGAGGGACAGGGGATCACAGATACGCAGTATTTT.

This clone has a count of ten or more. The chain recombines TRBV5-4 with TRBJ1-1, with D possibly being TRBD1 (5 bases). V dropped 0 bases and J dropped 7 bases, with 13 bases sitting between them. The germline CDR1 and CDR2 sequences are SGHNT and YYREEE (reference sequence). The CDR3 extends over 14 amino acids. The CDR3 is CASSLAGGTGEAFF. For the CDR3, the DNA is TGTGCCAGCAGCTTGGCCGGGGGTACGGGTGAAGCTTTCTTT.

This clone was picked up many times. The J gene is TRBJ1-3, the V gene TRBV7-8, with TRBD1 identical over 8 bases. The germline CDR1 and CDR2 sequences are SGHVS and FQNEAQ. The CDR3 is made up of 17 amino acids. V lost 1 base and J lost 0; bases outside the gene matches: 5. The CDR3 region is CASSLVTGGLSGNTIYF. CDR3 in DNA: TGTGCCAGCAGCTTAGTAACAGGGGGTCTCTCTGGAAACACCATATATTTT.

This clone was observed many times. The chain links TRBV2 to TRBJ1-1; maybe TRBD1 (6 bases). This CDR3 comprises 15 residues. Germline-derived CDR1 and CDR2 are SNHLY and FYNNEI. V was trimmed by 6 bases and J by 1 base, leaving 15 bases between them. DNA of the CDR3: TGTGCCAGCAGCCTCGTGTTGGGGGCGAACACTGAAGCTTTCTTT. It codes for CASSLVLGANTEAFF.

The V and J genes are TRBV5-1 and TRBJ2-1; tentative D call: TRBD2 (6 bases). CDR3 length: 15 residues. Between the trimmed V and J ends, which lost 2 bases and 3 bases, there was a span of 12 bases. The germline V gene has CDR1 SGHRS and CDR2 YFSETQ. Here the CDR3 reads CASSFAGNYYNEQFF. Written as DNA, the CDR3 is TGCGCCAGCAGCTTCGCGGGGAACTACTACAATGAGCAGTTCTTC.

This clone has a count of ten or more. CDR3 region: CASSATGREETQYF. The CDR3, as DNA: TGTGCCAGCAGTGCAACAGGGAGGGAAGAGACCCAGTACTTC. This sequence joins TRBV28 and TRBJ2-5, with D possibly being TRBD2 (7 bases). The CDR3 is 14 residues long. Trimming stripped 5 bases from V and 3 bases from J, with 13 bases between. CDR1 and CDR2 (germline): MDHEN, SYDVKM.

The table lists this clone with many counts. J is TRBJ1-1 and V is TRBV5-1; 7 nucleotides align to TRBD1. J lost 4 bases, V lost 2 bases, and 8 bases had no gene match. Germline V gene data show CDR1 as SGHRS and CDR2 as YFSETQ. The CDR3 runs 15 residues. CDR3 coding DNA: TGCGCCAGCAGCTTAGGGGGCGGAGGGGGCACTGAAGCTTTCTTT. Translating gives CASSLGGGGGTEAFF.

This clone was seen ten or more times. The rearrangement links TRBV7-9 to TRBJ2-7, with D maybe TRBD2 (6 bases). Between the trimmed V and J ends, which lost 5 bases and 3 bases, there was a span of 20 bases. The CDR3 spans 16 residues. CDR1 and CDR2 from the germline V gene are SEHNR and FQNEAQ (reference sequence). The CDR3 sequence is CASSPTRAGQSYEQYF. The DNA for the CDR3 is TGTGCCAGCAGCCCCACGCGGGCGGGGCAGAGCTACGAGCAGTACTTC. Combining the CDR3 with reference TRBV7-9 and TRBJ2-7 gives the whole variable domain DTGVSQNPRHKITKRGQNVTFRCDPISEHNRLYWYRQTLGQGPEFLTYFQNEAQLEKSRLLSDRFSAERPKGSFSTLEIQRTEQGDSAMYLCASSPTRAGQSYEQYFGPGTRLTVT.

This clone was observed a few times. The V gene is TRBV9, the J gene TRBJ2-1; 9 nucleotides agree with TRBD2. Germline V lookup: CDR1 SGDLS, CDR2 YYNGEE. After removal of 4 bases from V and 0 bases from J, the junction contained 5 bases not matched to a gene. This CDR3 comprises 16 residues. This CDR3 reads CASSLSGSGSYNEQFF. The CDR3 DNA is TGTGCCAGCAGCCTTAGCGGGAGCGGCTCCTACAATGAGCAGTTCTTC.

This clone was counted ten times or more. This sequence joins TRBV27 and TRBJ2-7, with D perhaps matching TRBD2 (5 bases). The CDR3 covers 13 residues. V was clipped by 4 bases and J by 3 bases, with 10 bases between them. Germline V gene data show CDR1 as MNHEY and CDR2 as SMNVEV (reference sequence). CDR3 residues: CASSYRAGYEQYF. DNA for the CDR3: TGTGCCAGCAGTTACCGGGCGGGCTACGAGCAGTACTTC.

This clone appeared many times. The chain joins TRBV6-1 to TRBJ2-1; 12 nucleotides line up with TRBD2. The CDR3 length is 13 residues. Germline V lookup: CDR1 MNHNS, CDR2 SASEGT. V gave up 6 bases and J gave up 7 bases; unmatched junction bases: 1. Here the CDR3 reads CASRLAGGNEQFF. CDR3 sequence (DNA): TGTGCCAGCAGACTAGCGGGGGGAAATGAGCAGTTCTTC.

In this sample, this clone turned up many times. The chain recombines TRBV7-9 with TRBJ1-1; tentatively, D is TRBD1 (6 bases). The CDR3 is 15 amino acids. V dropped 8 bases and J dropped 4 bases, with 20 bases sitting between them. Germline assignment: CDR1 SEHNR and CDR2 FQNEAQ (reference sequence). CDR3 residues: CASVPRGGQGTEAFF. CDR3 nucleotide sequence: TGTGCCAGCGTCCCCCGGGGGGGGCAAGGCACTGAAGCTTTCTTT.

This clone was recorded at least ten times. The gene calls are TRBV7-9 and TRBJ2-1; possible D gene TRBD1, 5 bases. The V end lost 3 bases, the J end lost 8 bases, and 11 bases lay between the germline ends. The germline V gene encodes CDR1 SEHNR and CDR2 FQNEAQ (reference sequence). The CDR3 extends over 13 amino acids. The CDR3 region has the DNA TGTGCCAGCAGCTTCTTCCAGGGCTATGAGCAGTTCTTC. Translated: CASSFFQGYEQFF.

This clone came up many times. V is TRBV7-9 and J is TRBJ2-1; D may be TRBD2 (6 bases). Trimming pared 1 base from V and 6 bases from J, leaving 10 bases between. Germline V gene data show CDR1 as SEHNR and CDR2 as FQNEAQ (reference sequence). The CDR3 extends over 14 amino acids. DNA for the CDR3: TGTGCCAGCAGCTTAGATGGGGGAGGCAATGAGCAGTTCTTC. Encoded protein: CASSLDGGGNEQFF. The full variable domain, in which reference TRBV7-9 and TRBJ2-1 provide the parts outside the CDR3, is DTGVSQNPRHKITKRGQNVTFRCDPISEHNRLYWYRQTLGQGPEFLTYFQNEAQLEKSRLLSDRFSAERPKGSFSTLEIQRTEQGDSAMYLCASSLDGGGNEQFFGPGTRLTVL.

Ten or more counts support this clone. The gene calls are TRBV13 and TRBJ1-1, with TRBD1 as a possible D gene (5 bases). The CDR3 sequence is 14 residues long. The germline gives CDR1 PRHDT, CDR2 FYEKMQ (reference sequence). Trimming left V 4 bases short and J 3 bases short, with 12 bases between. CDR3 sequence reads: CASSSGQGDTEAFF. CDR3 DNA sequence: TGTGCCAGCAGCTCCGGGCAGGGCGACACTGAAGCTTTCTTT. The complete variable domain, with remaining parts taken from reference TRBV13 and TRBJ1-1, reads AAGVIQSPRHLIKEKRETATLKCYPIPRHDTVYWYQQGPGQDPQFLISFYEKMQSDKGSIPDRFSAQQFSDYHSELNMSSLELGDSALYFCASSSGQGDTEAFFGQGTRLTVV.

This sequence joins TRBV2 and TRBJ1-6; TRBD1 is a possible D gene (6 bases). V was clipped by 4 bases and J by 5 bases, with 9 bases between them. This CDR3 has 14 amino acids. Germline V gene lookup returns CDR1 SNHLY and CDR2 FYNNEI. CDR3 amino acids: CASSATGNNSPLHF. Here the CDR3 DNA reads TGTGCCAGCAGTGCCACAGGGAATAATTCACCCCTCCACTTT.

This clone has ten or more counts. The chain is built from TRBV7-2 and TRBJ2-1, with 9 bases identical to TRBD1. The CDR3 runs to 14 residues. V lost 8 bases, J lost 6 bases, and 8 bases stayed unmatched. CDR1 and CDR2 from the germline V gene are SGHTA and FQGNSA. CDR3 in amino acids: CASGGTGSGNEQFF. In nucleotides, the CDR3 is TGTGCCAGCGGAGGGACAGGGTCGGGCAATGAGCAGTTCTTC.

V and J are TRBV25-1 and TRBJ2-5; perhaps TRBD2 as D (6 bases). The CDR3 extends over 14 amino acids. Germline-derived CDR1 and CDR2 are MGHDK and SYGVNS. Trimming pared 4 bases from V and 4 bases from J, leaving 13 bases between. The CDR3 is CASSVRRGGETQYF. The CDR3 DNA is TGTGCCAGCAGTGTCCGTCGGGGAGGAGAGACCCAGTACTTC. Together with reference TRBV25-1 and TRBJ2-5, the CDR3 gives the full variable domain: EADIYQTPRYLVIGTGKKITLECSQTMGHDKMYWYQQDPGMELHLIHYSYGVNSTEKGDLSSESTVSRIRTEHFPLTLESARPSHTSQYLCASSVRRGGETQYFGPGTRLLVL.

This clone was counted many times. V and J are TRBV10-1 and TRBJ2-7; 7 bases are a match to TRBD1. Germline V lookup: CDR1 WNHNN, CDR2 SYGVQD (reference sequence). Unmatched junction bases numbered 10, after V lost 2 bases and J lost 0 bases. This CDR3 is 17 amino acids long. The CDR3 protein is CASSEGDRAKGSYEQYF. The CDR3 DNA is TGCGCCAGCAGTGAGGGAGACAGGGCTAAGGGCTCCTACGAGCAGTACTTC.

This clone was detected ten times or more. This chain links TRBV15 with TRBJ1-4; tentative D call: TRBD1 (5 bases). Trimming took off 1 base at V and 4 bases at J, with 7 bases between the two ends. Germline V gene lookup returns CDR1 LNHNV and CDR2 YYDKDF (reference sequence). The CDR3 consists of 14 residues. Here the CDR3 reads CATSRGGGNEKLFF. For the CDR3, the DNA is TGTGCCACCAGCAGAGGGGGGGGTAATGAAAAACTGTTTTTT.

This clone was seen more than once but under ten times. The sample contains more than one DNA sequence encoding this CDR3. The CDR3: CSVEIPRRETQYF. CDR3 DNA: TGCAGCGTTGAAATCCCCCGGAGAGAGACCCAGTACTTC. J is TRBJ2-5 and V is TRBV29-1; D is unclear. Trimming pared 2 bases from V and 4 bases from J, leaving 11 bases between. The CDR3 has 13 residues. Germline CDR1 and CDR2: SQVTM and ANQGSEA.

This clone was seen a handful of times. The V and J genes are TRBV18 and TRBJ2-5; D possibly corresponds to TRBD1 (5 bases). Trimming pared 4 bases from V and 2 bases from J, leaving 5 bases between. This CDR3 region has 12 residues. The germline gives CDR1 KGHSH, CDR2 LQKENI. CDR3: CASSQGQETQYF. CDR3 DNA sequence: TGTGCCAGCTCACAGGGGCAAGAGACCCAGTACTTC.